These 3 T cell receptor beta chains were all obtained from the same sample, sequenced in a study of T cells in Graves' hyperthyroidism and ophthalmopathy. Template material for amplifying TCR beta CDR3 regions consisted of RNA transcripts. A set of HTBI primers served as the primers for a first-round RT-PCR of the TCR CDR3. TCRdb reprocessed the multiplex PCR reads via MiXCR and lists one record per CDR3 protein. Among a few hundred thousand distinct CDR3 sequences listed, 14% to 15% were seen once. The sequenced sample was blood. The receptors come from a middle-aged woman with Graves' hyperthyroidism that later progressed to Graves' ophthalmopathy.

The chain joins TRBV6-4 to TRBJ1-1, with TRBD1 identical over 7 bases. Germline CDR1 and CDR2: MRHNA and SNTAGT. Unmatched junction bases numbered 14, after V lost 4 bases and J lost 0 bases. This CDR3 spans 18 amino acids. CDR3 residues: CASSAFGQAHPMNTEAFF. CDR3 DNA: TGTGCCAGCAGTGCCTTTGGACAGGCCCACCCCATGAACACTGAAGCTTTCTTT.

This clonotype was picked up many times. The genes are TRBV7-8 and TRBJ2-1; no reliable D call. V dropped 6 bases and J dropped 5 bases, with 8 bases sitting between them. Germline values: CDR1 SGHVS, CDR2 FQNEAQ. This CDR3 comprises 12 residues. The CDR3 DNA follows: TGTGCCAGCAGGACCGGCCACAATGAGCAGTTCTTC. It translates to CASRTGHNEQFF.

This clonotype has ten or more counts. The V and J genes are TRBV6-2 or TRBV6-3 and TRBJ1-5; the D gene is possibly TRBD1 (6 bases). In germline, CDR1 is MNHEY, CDR2 SVGEGT. The CDR3 sequence is 14 residues long. V lost 8 bases, J lost 3 bases, and 14 bases lay in between. CDR3 protein: CASRRQDPNQPQHF. The CDR3 DNA is TGTGCCAGCCGGCGACAGGACCCCAATCAGCCCCAGCATTTT.